This is a list of T cell receptor beta chains from one sample in a study of cytomegalovirus exposure and HLA in healthy donors. Profiling relied on immunoSEQ multiplex PCR, and the TCRdb table lists in-frame clones only, not all of them. The sample carries 80,000 to 95,000 clones, approximately 84% recorded once. Sequencing was carried out using PBMCs. The origin of the receptors is a woman aged 18-29 years in good health and CMV-seropositive. CDR3s include the opening cysteine and the closing phenylalanine or tryptophan. A D gene is named only where the DNA matches it firmly. Clone size is not always given. Where it is, it says once, few, many or a class for expanded clones.

TRBV27,.,TRBJ2-3,.,CASAKRGTDTQYF,TGTGCCAGCGCAAAACGGGGTACAGATACGCAGTATTTT
TRBV10-1,.,TRBJ2-2,.,CASSGDRPGELFF,TGCGCCAGCAGTGGTGACAGGCCCGGGGAGCTGTTTTTT
TRBV10-1,.,TRBJ2-5,.,CASSGDNQETQYF,TGCGCCAGCAGTGGGGACAACCAAGAGACCCAGTACTTC
TRBV9,.,TRBJ2-7,.,CASSVLGDSIYEQYF,TGTGCCAGCAGCGTTTTAGGGGACTCAATCTACGAGCAGTACTTC
TRBV7-8,TRBD2,TRBJ2-1,.,CASSLVAGGSNEQFF,TGTGCCAGCAGCTTAGTTGCGGGAGGGTCTAATGAGCAGTTCTTC
TRBV30,TRBD1,TRBJ2-5,.,CAWSSYRGFEETQYF,TGTGCCTGGAGTTCTTACAGGGGTTTTGAGGAGACCCAGTACTTC
TRBV30,TRBD2,TRBJ2-1,.,CAWQRAGDWAYNEQFF,TGTGCCTGGCAAAGAGCGGGAGATTGGGCCTACAATGAGCAGTTCTTC
TRBV27,.,TRBJ2-5,.,CASSPRTVPPRETQYF,TGTGCCAGCAGCCCACGGACAGTCCCGCCCAGGGAGACCCAGTACTTC
TRBV5-8,.,TRBJ2-7,.,CASSLQGGFYEQYF,TGTGCCAGCAGCTTGCAGGGTGGTTTCTACGAGCAGTACTTC
TRBV6-6,.,TRBJ2-2,.,CASSPPTGNTGELFF,TGTGCCAGCAGCCCGCCGACAGGGAACACCGGGGAGCTGTTTTTT
TRBV30,.,TRBJ2-1,.,CAWSPTGWGEPYNEQFF,TGTGCCTGGAGTCCCACAGGATGGGGGGAACCCTACAATGAGCAGTTCTTC
TRBV7-2,.,TRBJ1-3,.,CASSHRGNLNTIYF,TGTGCCAGCAGCCACCGAGGGAATCTGAACACCATATATTTT
TRBV19,.,TRBJ1-1,.,CASRWGGVNTEAFF,TGTGCCAGTAGATGGGGAGGAGTTAACACTGAAGCTTTCTTT
TRBV5-1,TRBD2,TRBJ2-3,.,CASSQLAGGPADTQYF,TGCGCCAGCAGCCAACTAGCGGGAGGGCCCGCAGATACGCAGTATTTT
TRBV7-7,.,TRBJ2-7,.,CASSLGYPERDEQYF,TGTGCTAGCAGCTTAGGGTACCCGGAGCGGGACGAGCAGTACTTC
TRBV6-5,.,TRBJ1-2,.,CASSYVGGAYNYGYTF,TGTGCCAGCAGTTACGTGGGGGGGGCTTACAACTATGGCTACACCTTC
TRBV5-6,TRBD1,TRBJ1-5,few,CASSSRTGLQPQHF,TGTGCCAGCAGCTCAAGGACAGGGCTGCAGCCCCAGCATTTT
TRBV5-1,TRBD1,TRBJ1-1,few,CASSQGQGMNTEAFF,TGCGCCAGCAGCCAGGGACAGGGCATGAACACTGAAGCTTTCTTT
TRBV7-9,.,TRBJ1-1,few,CASSSNTEAFF,TGTGCCAGCAGCTCAAACACTGAAGCTTTCTTT
TRBV6-1,.,TRBJ2-7,.,CASPGDGYEQYF,TGTGCCAGCCCCGGAGATGGATACGAGCAGTACTTC
TRBV2,TRBD1,TRBJ2-7,.,CASSGPKWDRPTYEQYF,TGTGCCAGCAGTGGCCCCAAGTGGGACAGGCCGACCTACGAGCAGTACTTC
TRBV4-2,TRBD2,TRBJ2-5,.,CASSQSRGGGEETQYF,TGTGCCAGCAGCCAAAGTCGGGGGGGCGGAGAAGAGACCCAGTACTTC
TRBV4-2,.,TRBJ2-3,few,CASSPPRADTQYF,TGTGCCAGCAGCCCTCCCCGCGCGGATACGCAGTATTTT
TRBV5-8,.,TRBJ2-6,.,CASSPGWEAGANVLTF,TGTGCCAGCAGCCCGGGGTGGGAGGCTGGGGCCAACGTCCTGACTTTC